This is a list of T cell receptor beta chains from one sample in a study of blood T cell repertoires in COVID-19. Libraries were prepared by immunoSEQ multiplex PCR; TCRdb keeps only in-frame clonotypes and omits some of them. In the table there are roughly 280,000 clones, around 78% of which are singletons. The specimen sequenced was peripheral blood. The receptor source for this set is a man aged 55-75 years who had recovered from COVID-19. CDR3s include the opening cysteine and the closing phenylalanine or tryptophan. Fields, in order: D gene, clone size, J gene, V gene, CDR3 DNA, CDR3 protein. D genes are given only for firm matches. Rows give clone size only sometimes, using once, few, many, or a class for an expanded clone.

- once TRBJ2-5 TRBV29-1 TGCAGCGTTGTCCCGAAGGGGACAATAGAGACCCAGTACTTC CSVVPKGTIETQYF
- - TRBJ1-2 TRBV6-1 TGTGCCAGCAGTGAAGGCCCACAGGGACGCTATGGCTACACCTTC CASSEGPQGRYGYTF
TRBD2 - TRBJ2-3 TRBV9 TGTGCCAGCAGCGTAGGAGCTAGCGGGGGGGCTGGAGATACGCAGTATTTT CASSVGASGGAGDTQYF
TRBD1 - TRBJ1-2 TRBV5-8 TGTGCCAGCAGCTTTGGGACAGGGGGCTTCCACGGCTACACCTTC CASSFGTGGFHGYTF
- - TRBJ2-2 TRBV28 TGTGCCAGCCGGAAGAACAGGAACACCGGGGAGCTGTTTTTT CASRKNRNTGELFF
TRBD1 few TRBJ1-2 TRBV3-1/TRBV3-2 TGTGCCAGCACCGGAGGTGGACAGGCCTATGGCTACACCTTC CASTGGGQAYGYTF
TRBD2 - TRBJ2-1 TRBV19 TGTGCCAGTAGCCACGCCACTAGCGACAACAATGAGCAGTTCTTC CASSHATSDNNEQFF
- - TRBJ2-2 TRBV28 TGTGCCAGCAGTAGCCGCAGGGGTCCCTCCTGGGAGCTGTTTTTT CASSSRRGPSWELFF
- - TRBJ2-1 TRBV19 TGTGCCAGTAATCTGGGTACAGGTCCACCCTACAATGAGCAGTTCTTC CASNLGTGPPYNEQFF
TRBD2 - TRBJ2-2 TRBV5-6 TGTGCCAGCAGCCGACTAGCGGGGGCGGGGACCGGGGAGCTGTTTTTT CASSRLAGAGTGELFF
TRBD1 - TRBJ1-2 TRBV7-8 TGTGCCAGCAGCCCTGGGACAGAGGGTGGCTACACCTTC CASSPGTEGGYTF
- - TRBJ2-1 TRBV4-1 TGCGCCAGCAGCCAGAGTAGCGTCGGGAATGAGCAGTTCTTC CASSQSSVGNEQFF
TRBD2 once TRBJ2-5 TRBV7-6 TGTGCCAGCAGCCTTTCGACTAGCGGGGAAGAGACCCAGTACTTC CASSLSTSGEETQYF
TRBD1 few TRBJ1-5 TRBV2 TGTGCCAGCAGGGCGACAGGGACTAGCAATCAGCCCCAGCATTTT CASRATGTSNQPQHF
- - TRBJ2-3 TRBV4-1 TGCGCCAGCAGCCCTCAGGGGAGCACTAGCACAGATACGCAGTATTTT CASSPQGSTSTDTQYF
TRBD1 - TRBJ2-6 TRBV4-1 TGCGCCAGCAGCCTCTCGGGACAGGGGGCCTCTGGGGCCAACGTCCTGACTTTC CASSLSGQGASGANVLTF
- - TRBJ2-1 TRBV5-1 TGCGCCAGCAGAGAGACGGGACAAAGCGCTACCTACAATGAGCAGTTCTTC CASRETGQSATYNEQFF